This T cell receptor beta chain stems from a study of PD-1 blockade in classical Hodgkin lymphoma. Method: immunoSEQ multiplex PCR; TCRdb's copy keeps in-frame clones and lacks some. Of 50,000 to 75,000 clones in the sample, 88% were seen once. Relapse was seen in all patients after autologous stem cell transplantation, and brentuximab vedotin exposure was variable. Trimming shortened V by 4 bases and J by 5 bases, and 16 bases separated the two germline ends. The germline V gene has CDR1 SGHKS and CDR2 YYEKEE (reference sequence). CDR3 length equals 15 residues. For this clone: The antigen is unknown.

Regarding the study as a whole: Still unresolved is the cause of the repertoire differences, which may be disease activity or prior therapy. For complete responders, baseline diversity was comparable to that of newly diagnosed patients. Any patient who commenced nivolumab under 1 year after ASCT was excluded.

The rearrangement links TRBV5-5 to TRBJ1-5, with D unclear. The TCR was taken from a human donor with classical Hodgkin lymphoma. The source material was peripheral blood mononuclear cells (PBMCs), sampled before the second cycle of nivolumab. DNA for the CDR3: TGTGCCAGCAGCCCCGGTCCTGAGGGTTATCAGCCCCAGCATTTT. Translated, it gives CASSPGPEGYQPQHF.